This T cell receptor (beta chain) was retrieved from a study of T cells in localized non-small cell lung cancer. Study-wide results and limits: Density of T cells in blood, when higher, went with longer overall survival. Measurement of T cell clonality placed uninvolved adjacent lung highest, above the level in tumor. Because sequencing included only one region (of the tumor), heterogeneity remains possible. Adjacent lung held a median around 56 of the top 100 tumor clones.

The CDR3 consists of 16 residues. V was pared by 5 bases and J by 4 bases, with 20 bases between. CDR1 and CDR2 from the germline V gene are LNHDA and SQIVND (reference sequence). Sequencing was performed with immunoSEQ multiplex PCR; in TCRdb, only in-frame clones are kept and a portion is missing. The sample consists of approximately 72,000 clones, about 83% of them appearing once. On this clone: What it binds is not known.

Sequenced here: peripheral blood, sampled before any cancer treatment. This TCR derives from a female donor older than 55 with stage I lung adenocarcinoma. The chain couples TRBV19 to TRBJ1-2; D is perhaps TRBD1 (5 bases). Here the CDR3 reads CASSPTHRQRPYGYTF. CDR3 sequence (DNA): TGTGCCAGTAGTCCCACCCACCGACAGCGCCCCTATGGCTACACCTTC.